This T cell receptor beta chain was obtained from a study of T-cell reconstitution after alpha-beta-depleted transplantation in children. Study observations and caveats: The authors attributed T-cell counts and diversity one year after transplant mostly to newly produced T cells.

Preparation of the TCRbeta library was carried out with unique molecular identifiers. TCRdb used MiXCR to reprocess the PCR reads, holding one entry per CDR3 protein. This repertoire shows about 980,000 distinct CDR3 sequences, 25% to 30% found once; its top ten account for roughly 27%. The V gene end was trimmed by 5 bases and the J gene end by 8 bases; junction bases not matched to a gene: 9. This CDR3 spans 15 amino acids. Germline assignment: CDR1 SGHTA and CDR2 FQGTGA. Details on this clonotype: Its specificity is not known.

The sample consisted of PBMCs, mostly from graft donor cells, taken 360 days after TCRalphabeta/CD19-depleted stem cell transplant. The V gene is TRBV7-3, the J gene TRBJ2-3; 11 nucleotides line up with TRBD2. The receptor's source is a boy in the first two years of life who had a stem cell transplant for SCID, so the T cells may come from the graft donor. The CDR3 DNA reads as TGTGCCAGCAGCCTAGCGGGGGGAACACAAAGTACGCAGTATTTT. This sequence encodes CASSLAGGTQSTQYF.